The T cell receptor beta chain under discussion was sequenced for a study of cytomegalovirus exposure and HLA in healthy donors. Study details: A prior study identified 117 million unique TCR beta sequences from roughly 170 million T cells. Notes on the study in general: Data from an earlier analysis indicated that most TCR beta V segments were productive either about 90% or about 30% of the time. Differences between HLA loci emerged in a later analysis of TCR association rates, with DRB1 most and HLA-C fewest.

Primers included in the PCR were 60 Vbeta and 13 Jbeta primers. Generated by immunoSEQ multiplex PCR, the TCRdb table keeps only in-frame clones and is missing some. The sample contains some 200,000 clones, 82% of which appear only once. Comments on this clone: What it binds is not known.

V lost 3 bases, J lost 10 bases, and 11 bases lay in between. Per the germline V gene, CDR1 is SGDLS and CDR2 is YYNGEE. CDR3 length: 12 residues. What was sequenced was PBMCs. This sequence joins TRBV9 and TRBJ2-1; D is possibly TRBD1 (6 bases). The sequence derives from a woman aged 18-29 years in good health and CMV-seronegative. CDR3 region: CASSGTGNEQFF. The CDR3 nucleotides read TGTGCCAGCAGCGGAACAGGGAACGAGCAGTTCTTC.